The 28 T cell receptor beta chains presented below share a single source sample, sequenced in a study of blood T cell repertoires in COVID-19. The method was immunoSEQ multiplex PCR; TCRdb's version includes in-frame clones alone and lacks a portion of them. The data hold around 200,000 clones, with 80% to 90% observed a single time. Sequenced input: peripheral blood. The source of these receptors is a man in his 70s with active or convalescent COVID-19.

This rearrangement joins TRBV29-1 to TRBJ1-2, with 7 bases that match TRBD1. The CDR3 contains 12 residues. After removal of 4 bases from V and 2 bases from J, the junction contained 1 base not matched to a gene. Germline V lookup: CDR1 SQVTM, CDR2 ANQGSEA. As DNA, the CDR3 is TGCAGCGTTGGACAGGGAAACTATGGCTACACCTTC. Translation: CSVGQGNYGYTF.

V and J are TRBV4-2 and TRBJ1-2, with D perhaps matching TRBD1 (6 bases). V lost 2 bases to trimming and J lost 8 bases, with 15 bases between them. The germline CDR1 and CDR2 sequences are LGHNA and YNFKEQ. This CDR3 has 14 amino acids. The CDR3 nucleotides are TGTGCCAGCAGCCAACGACAGGAGATTGGAGGCTACACCTTC. Protein sequence: CASSQRQEIGGYTF.

V and J are TRBV2 and TRBJ1-5; the D gene is possibly TRBD1 (6 bases). The CDR3 contains 15 residues. Germline CDR1 reads SNHLY; CDR2 reads FYNNEI. Trimming stripped 1 base from V and 6 bases from J, with 13 bases between. CDR3 sequence reads: CASSEGTAEFQPQHF. In DNA, the CDR3 is TGTGCCAGCAGTGAAGGGACAGCGGAATTTCAGCCCCAGCATTTT. Supplemented by reference TRBV2 and TRBJ1-5, the full variable domain reads EPEVTQTPSHQVTQMGQEVILRCVPISNHLYFYWYRQILGQKVEFLVSFYNNEISEKSEIFDDQFSVERPDGSNFTLKIRSTKLEDSAMYFCASSEGTAEFQPQHFGDGTRLSIL.

As DNA, the CDR3 is TGTGCCAGCAGCCAAGGACAGCCGAACACTGAAGCTTTCTTT. Translation: CASSQGQPNTEAFF. J is TRBJ1-1 and V is TRBV3-1 (or the pseudogene TRBV3-2), with a tentative D call TRBD1 (5 bases). CDR3 length: 14 residues. Germline CDR1 reads LGHDT; CDR2 reads YNNKEL (reference sequence). Trimming pared 1 base from V and 1 base from J, leaving 7 bases between.

The chain links TRBV19 to TRBJ1-5; no clear D gene. The CDR3 is 12 residues long. V was clipped by 6 bases and J by 5 bases, with 8 bases between them. Germline assignment: CDR1 LNHDA and CDR2 SQIVND (reference sequence). DNA of the CDR3: TGTGCCAGTAGCTGGGAGGATCAGCCCCAGCATTTT. Amino acids: CASSWEDQPQHF.

The rearrangement joins TRBV15 to TRBJ1-5; TRBD1 agrees at 7 bases. Germline V CDR1 and CDR2: LNHNV, YYDKDF (reference sequence). V shed 4 bases and J 4 bases; nucleotides not matched to a gene: 7. CDR3 length: 15 amino acids. The CDR3 loop reads CATSTGQVRNQPQHF. As DNA, the CDR3 is TGTGCCACCAGCACAGGACAGGTTAGGAATCAGCCCCAGCATTTT.

DNA for the CDR3: TGTGCCAGCAGTTTTGGACGGGGAGATACGCAGTATTTT. This gives the protein CASSFGRGDTQYF. This chain connects TRBV12-3 or TRBV12-4 to TRBJ2-3; perhaps TRBD2 as D (5 bases). The CDR3 length is 13 residues. Deletions cut 3 bases from V and 5 bases from J, with 9 bases between.

This clone has just a few counts. The rearrangement links TRBV7-9 to TRBJ2-2; 7 bases agree with TRBD1. V was clipped by 4 bases and J by 7 bases; unmatched bases: 9. Germline V gene sequence: CDR1 SEHNR, CDR2 FQNEAQ (reference sequence). The CDR3 is made up of 15 amino acids. CDR3 DNA sequence: TGTGCCAGCAGCTCCCGGACAGGCTTGAGCGGGGAGCTGTTTTTT. It translates to CASSSRTGLSGELFF. The whole variable domain, remainder taken from reference TRBV7-9 and TRBJ2-2, is DTGVSQNPRHKITKRGQNVTFRCDPISEHNRLYWYRQTLGQGPEFLTYFQNEAQLEKSRLLSDRFSAERPKGSFSTLEIQRTEQGDSAMYLCASSSRTGLSGELFFGEGSRLTVL.

V usage is TRBV11-2 and J usage is TRBJ1-6; maybe TRBD1 (5 bases). The CDR3 totals 16 residues. Trimming took 3 bases from V and 1 from J, leaving 10 bases between them. Germline V CDR1 and CDR2: SGHAT, FQNNGV. The CDR3 bases are TGTGCCAGCAGCTTTGAGGGGAGGTCCTATAATTCACCCCTCCACTTT. It codes for CASSFEGRSYNSPLHF.

The J gene is TRBJ2-5, the V gene TRBV30, with 9 bases that match TRBD2. This CDR3 contains 13 residues. The germline V gene encodes CDR1 GTSNPN and CDR2 SVGIG (reference sequence). The V gene end was trimmed by 5 bases and the J gene end by 2 bases; junction bases not matched to a gene: 3. The CDR3 bases are TGTGCCTGGGGCGGGGGGGTACAAGAGACCCAGTACTTC. The encoded protein is CAWGGGVQETQYF.

V gene TRBV30 combines with J gene TRBJ1-6; 9 bases are shared with TRBD1. The junction had 6 bases not matched to a gene; V was cut back by 2 bases and J by 7 bases. Germline assignment: CDR1 GTSNPN and CDR2 SVGIG (reference sequence). There are 15 residues in the CDR3. CDR3 sequence reads: CAWSPRDRENSPLHF. For the CDR3, the DNA is TGTGCCTGGAGTCCCCGGGACAGGGAAAATTCACCCCTCCACTTT.

This chain connects TRBV12-5 to TRBJ2-1; TRBD1 agrees at 7 bases. This CDR3 comprises 16 residues. The ends lost 3 bases at V and 8 bases at J; junction bases unmatched: 13. Germline V gene lookup returns CDR1 LGHNT and CDR2 FRNRAP. The CDR3 is CASGFDDREGGDEQFF. The CDR3 region has the DNA TGTGCTAGTGGTTTCGACGACAGGGAAGGAGGCGATGAGCAGTTCTTC.

The CDR3: CASSPTSGRSIEQFF. Written as DNA, the CDR3 is TGTGCCAGCAGCCCGACTAGCGGGAGATCAATCGAGCAGTTCTTC. The chain combines TRBV7-3 with TRBJ2-1; 12 positions match TRBD2. V was pared by 5 bases and J by 10 bases, with 9 bases of the junction left unmatched. Looked up from germline, CDR1 is SGHTA and CDR2 is FQGTGA. The CDR3 is 15 amino acids.

The chain combines TRBV7-2 with TRBJ2-5; D not resolved. Trimming pared 0 bases from V and 0 bases from J, leaving 5 bases between. Per the germline V gene, CDR1 is SGHTA and CDR2 is FQGNSA. The CDR3 is 14 amino acids. CDR3 sequence: CASSLAGHQETQYF. The CDR3 DNA reads as TGTGCCAGCAGCTTAGCGGGCCACCAAGAGACCCAGTACTTC.

The rearrangement links TRBV6-2 or TRBV6-3 to TRBJ2-1; no clear D gene. The ends were cut back, 5 bases at V and 7 bases at J, with 6 bases in the middle. The CDR3 has 11 amino acids. The germline gives CDR1 MNHEY, CDR2 SVGEGT. The CDR3: CASSNGNEQFF. CDR3 coding DNA: TGTGCCAGCAGTAACGGTAATGAGCAGTTCTTC.

The rearrangement uses TRBV3-1 (or the pseudogene TRBV3-2) and TRBJ1-6, with 7 nucleotides matching TRBD1. CDR3 length: 18 residues. CDR1 and CDR2 from the germline V gene are LGHDT and YNNKEL (reference sequence). V lost 0 bases to trimming and J lost 0 bases; unmatched junction nucleotides: 5. CDR3 DNA: TGTGCCAGCAGCCAAGAAAGGGGACAGAGCTCCTATAATTCACCCCTCCACTTT. Translation gives CASSQERGQSSYNSPLHF.

This chain connects TRBV7-2 to TRBJ2-7, with TRBD2 matching over 9 bases. The CDR3 runs to 16 residues. The V gene's germline CDR1 is SGHTA and CDR2 FQGNSA. V was pared by 1 base and J by 4 bases, with 8 bases of the junction left unmatched. The CDR3 coding sequence is TGTGCCAGCAGCTTAGTTCCGCGGGGGGGCCCATACGAGCAGTACTTC. Protein sequence: CASSLVPRGGPYEQYF.

This CDR3 is CATSPPGGTANNQPQHF. The CDR3 DNA follows: TGTGCCACCAGCCCCCCCGGTGGAACAGCAAACAATCAGCCCCAGCATTTT. The chain joins TRBV15 to TRBJ1-5; no clear D gene. CDR3 length: 17 amino acids. V gave up 5 bases and J gave up 3 bases, with 20 bases separating them. Germline-derived CDR1 and CDR2 are LNHNV and YYDKDF (reference sequence).

The chain couples TRBV7-8 to TRBJ1-1, with TRBD1 matching over 9 bases. The germline V gene has CDR1 SGHVS and CDR2 FQNEAQ. CDR3 length: 16 amino acids. J lost 8 bases, V lost 5 bases, and 15 bases had no gene match. This CDR3 is CASSKQGARGIREAFF. The DNA for the CDR3 is TGTGCCAGCAGCAAACAGGGGGCTCGGGGGATTAGGGAAGCTTTCTTT.

The gene calls are TRBV19 and TRBJ1-2; 7 bases are shared with TRBD1. Germline CDR1 LNHDA, CDR2 SQIVND (reference sequence). After removal of 4 bases from V and 3 bases from J, the junction contained 8 bases not matched to a gene. The CDR3 loop spans 15 amino acids. The CDR3 sequence is CASSRTQTGYYGYTF. In DNA form, the CDR3 reads TGTGCCAGTAGTAGAACACAGACAGGGTACTATGGCTACACCTTC.

The rearrangement joins TRBV9 to TRBJ2-7; D is perhaps TRBD2 (6 bases). CDR3 length: 14 amino acids. The V gene's germline CDR1 is SGDLS and CDR2 YYNGEE. Trimming removed 0 bases at V and 4 bases at J, with 11 bases between. The CDR3 is CASSVGGAQYEQYF. The CDR3 DNA is TGTGCCAGCAGCGTAGGCGGGGCCCAATACGAGCAGTACTTC.

The chain is built from TRBV28 and TRBJ2-5; weak D call: TRBD1 (5 bases). CDR3 length equals 16 residues. Germline lookup yields CDR1 MDHEN and CDR2 SYDVKM. Between the trimmed V and J ends, which lost 3 bases and 1 base, there was a span of 15 bases. This CDR3 is CASSLSSAGLQETQYF. The DNA of the CDR3 is TGTGCCAGCAGTTTGTCCTCGGCAGGGCTCCAAGAGACCCAGTACTTC.

This chain links TRBV2 with TRBJ2-7; TRBD2 aligns across 8 bases. Looked up from germline, CDR1 is SNHLY and CDR2 is FYNNEI. The CDR3 contains 16 residues. With V trimmed by 2 bases and J by 3 bases, 9 bases remained unmatched. In DNA form, the CDR3 reads TGTGCCAGCAGTGAAAGTCGGGGGGGAACTAACTACGAGCAGTACTTC. Its protein is CASSESRGGTNYEQYF.

The V and J genes are TRBV18 and TRBJ2-7, with a possible D match to TRBD1 (7 bases). The CDR3 extends over 16 amino acids. Germline CDR1 reads KGHSH; CDR2 reads LQKENI. Trimming cost V 3 bases and J 3 bases, with 18 bases left between them. The CDR3 bases are TGTGCCAGCTCACCGCACAGGGGAGGTACCCACTACGAGCAGTACTTC. This gives the protein CASSPHRGGTHYEQYF.

This chain joins TRBV9 and TRBJ2-3; 13 nucleotides line up with TRBD2. The V gene's germline CDR1 is SGDLS and CDR2 YYNGEE. There are 16 residues in the CDR3. The V gene end was trimmed by 3 bases and the J gene end by 1 base; junction bases not matched to a gene: 2. CDR3 bases: TGTGCCAGCAGCGCAGGGACTAGCGGGGGCACAGATACGCAGTATTTT. It specifies CASSAGTSGGTDTQYF.

The chain joins TRBV19 to TRBJ1-5; TRBD1 might be the D (6 bases). Germline V lookup: CDR1 LNHDA, CDR2 SQIVND (reference sequence). The CDR3 is made up of 16 amino acids. V gave up 7 bases and J gave up 3 bases, with 19 bases separating them. The CDR3 region is CASNWRGGLVNQPQHF. CDR3 DNA sequence: TGTGCCAGTAACTGGCGGGGGGGGCTAGTCAATCAGCCCCAGCATTTT.

The sample holds one count of this clone. The gene calls are TRBV11-2 and TRBJ2-7; D possibly corresponds to TRBD2 (5 bases). Looked up from germline, CDR1 is SGHAT and CDR2 is FQNNGV. The CDR3 extends over 15 amino acids. Trimming took 3 bases from V and 0 from J, leaving 12 bases between them. CDR3 region: CASSFGRRSSYEQYF. CDR3 in DNA: TGTGCCAGCAGCTTCGGACGGAGGAGCTCCTACGAGCAGTACTTC.

A few counts support this clone. This sample includes further DNA sequences coding for the same CDR3. This chain uses TRBV6-5 with TRBJ2-7; a possible D gene is TRBD2 (7 bases). The V and J ends lost 6 bases and 3 bases respectively, with 15 bases between them. The germline gives CDR1 MNHEY, CDR2 SVGAGI. This CDR3 is 14 amino acids long. CDR3 nucleotides: TGTGCCAGCAGCCGAAAGGGAGGGGGCTACGAGCAGTACTTC. It is translated as CASSRKGGGYEQYF.